This is a list of T cell receptor beta chains from one sample in a study of regulatory T cells in long-lasting Graves disease. From the multiplex PCR reads, TCRdb called clonotypes with MiXCR, one entry per CDR3 protein. Here the sample spans hundreds of thousands of distinct CDR3 sequences, approximately 13% being singletons. This sample was shared with a second study, whose subject was T cells in Graves' hyperthyroidism and ophthalmopathy.

Sequenced material: peripheral blood mononuclear cells (PBMCs), taken at new diagnosis, from a patient treated with antithyroid drugs. Receptors originate from a man younger than 40 with Graves disease. CDR3s include the opening cysteine and the closing phenylalanine or tryptophan. D genes are given only for firm matches. Size tells how often a clone was seen (once, few, many) or the class of an expanded clone, and some rows leave it out.

TGTGCCAGCAGCTTTTGGGGTTCTGGGGCCAACGTCCTGACTTTC	CASSFWGSGANVLTF	-	TRBV5-6	TRBJ2-6	-
TGCGCCAGCAGCCAGGGACTAGCGGGCGGGGAGCTGTTTTTT	CASSQGLAGGELFF	TRBD2	TRBV4-1	TRBJ2-2	-
TGCGCCAGCAGCTTGGAGGGGTGGGAGCAGTACTTC	CASSLEGWEQYF	-	TRBV5-1	TRBJ2-7	few
TGTGCCAGCAGTTTTGAGCCACGAGGGCCCGAAAGGGAAAAACTGTTTTTT	CASSFEPRGPEREKLFF	-	TRBV28	TRBJ1-4	many
TGCAGTGCTCCGAGTCCCTCGGGAGATCGTGGCAATGAGCAGTTCTTC	CSAPSPSGDRGNEQFF	-	TRBV20-1	TRBJ2-1	many
TGCAGCGTTGTATCTGGAAACACCATATATTTT	CSVVSGNTIYF	-	TRBV29-1	TRBJ1-3	many
TGTGCCAGCAGCGTAGATAGCGGGGAGACCCAGTACTTC	CASSVDSGETQYF	TRBD2	TRBV7-9	TRBJ2-5	many
TGTGCCAGCAGCATTAGCGGGAGGTCCTCCGAGCAGTACTTC	CASSISGRSSEQYF	TRBD2	TRBV13	TRBJ2-7	many
TGTGCCTGGAGACCCGGGGGCAGGGCTAACAATCAGCCCCAGCATTTT	CAWRPGGRANNQPQHF	-	TRBV30	TRBJ1-5	-
TGTGCCAGCAGTACTAGCGGTTCCCAGATACGACAGTATTTT	CASSTSGSQIRQYF	TRBD2	TRBV25-1	TRBJ2-3	-
TGCAGTGCTGCGGGAGGCGGACAAAATGAGCAGTTCTTC	CSAAGGGQNEQFF	TRBD2	TRBV20-1	TRBJ2-1	many
TGTGCCTGGAGTAGGGGACAGGGTGGCGCTGGAAACACCATATATTTT	CAWSRGQGGAGNTIYF	TRBD1	TRBV30	TRBJ1-3	-
TGTGCCAGCAACCCCGAGCAGGCCCCAGAGACCCAGTACTTC	CASNPEQAPETQYF	-	TRBV7-9	TRBJ2-5	many
TGTGCCAGCAGTTTACCCCAAAGTTCAACTAATGAAAAACTGTTTTTT	CASSLPQSSTNEKLFF	-	TRBV28	TRBJ1-4	many
TGCAGTGCCATCCTCACAGGGGCCGGGGAGCTGTTTTTT	CSAILTGAGELFF	TRBD1	TRBV20-1	TRBJ2-2	many
TGTGCCAGCAGCCACCCTCGGGACAGCAGCTCCTACGAGCAGTACTTC	CASSHPRDSSSYEQYF	TRBD1	TRBV7-9	TRBJ2-7	many
TGTGCCAGCAGTTTCCCCGGTCAGCCCCAGCATTTT	CASSFPGQPQHF	-	TRBV27	TRBJ1-5	many
TGTGCCAGCAGTTTTGGTTCGTTTGGCAATGAGCAGTTCTTC	CASSFGSFGNEQFF	-	TRBV12-3/TRBV12-4	TRBJ2-1	many
TGTGCCAGCAAATCCGGGACAGGGATCCACGAGCAGTACTTC	CASKSGTGIHEQYF	TRBD1	TRBV2	TRBJ2-7	many
TGTGCCAGTAGCCTCGACAGGGAGAGCTCCTACGAGCAGTACTTC	CASSLDRESSYEQYF	TRBD1	TRBV19	TRBJ2-7	many
TGTGCCAGCAGCGCGGGGGCGACTGGGATGAACACTGAAGCTTTCTTT	CASSAGATGMNTEAFF	-	TRBV9	TRBJ1-1	many
TGCAGCGGACGCCCAGGAGACACTGAAGCTTTCTTT	CSGRPGDTEAFF	-	TRBV29-1	TRBJ1-1	many
TGTGCCACCAGTGATCCGGGGGCCGGGACACAGAACACCGGGGAGCTGTTTTTT	CATSDPGAGTQNTGELFF	-	TRBV24-1	TRBJ2-2	-
TGTGCCAGCAGTTTAAACCCCTCCGGGGCTAATGAAAAACTGTTTTTT	CASSLNPSGANEKLFF	-	TRBV12-3/TRBV12-4	TRBJ1-4	many
TGTGCCAGCAGCCCAACAAGGGACGAGCAGTACTTC	CASSPTRDEQYF	-	TRBV7-9	TRBJ2-7	many
TGCGCCAGCAGCTTGTTTAGCGTTGACGAGCAGTACTTC	CASSLFSVDEQYF	-	TRBV5-1	TRBJ2-7	many
TGTGCCAGCAGTGGGGGATTCATGAACACTGAAGCTTTCTTT	CASSGGFMNTEAFF	-	TRBV27	TRBJ1-1	many
TGTGCCAGCAGCGTACCTAATGGACAAGAGACCCAGTACTTC	CASSVPNGQETQYF	-	TRBV11-1	TRBJ2-5	many
TGTGCCAGCAGTCAAGGGACACATGCTAACTATGGCTACACCTTC	CASSQGTHANYGYTF	-	TRBV2	TRBJ1-2	many
TGTGCCAGCAGCTTCATCAGCGGGGGCACAGATACGCAGTATTTT	CASSFISGGTDTQYF	TRBD2	TRBV11-2	TRBJ2-3	many
TGTGCCAGCAGCTTAGGGAGACCGGGATTTGCTGGAAACACCATATATTTT	CASSLGRPGFAGNTIYF	-	TRBV7-2	TRBJ1-3	many
TGTGCCAGTAGTAGAATGGGACAGGGGACCGGGGAGCTGTTTTTT	CASSRMGQGTGELFF	TRBD1	TRBV19	TRBJ2-2	many
TGTGCCACCAGTGACCTAGAGCGGGAGGTCGGCACAGATACGCAGTATTTT	CATSDLEREVGTDTQYF	TRBD2	TRBV24-1	TRBJ2-3	many
TGCGCCAGCAGCCCGGGACAGGGCAAGGGCGAGCAGTACTTC	CASSPGQGKGEQYF	TRBD1	TRBV5-1	TRBJ2-7	many
TGTGCTAGTGGGCCATTAGCGGGGGCGTCTGGGGCCAACATCCTGACTTTC	CASGPLAGASGANILTF	TRBD2	TRBV12-5	TRBJ2-6	few
TGTGCCAGCAGTTACTCGGCCTCAGACATTCAGTACTTC	CASSYSASDIQYF	-	TRBV6-2/TRBV6-3	TRBJ2-4	many
TGCGCCAGCAGCCTACTGACAGGTGGGGGAAGAGATACGCAGTATTTT	CASSLLTGGGRDTQYF	-	TRBV5-1	TRBJ2-3	-
TGCAGTGCTAGACCCCCGGGAAACTCCTACAATGAGCAGTTCTTC	CSARPPGNSYNEQFF	-	TRBV20-1	TRBJ2-1	-
TGTGCCTGGAGTAGGGACAGCACAGATACGCAGTATTTT	CAWSRDSTDTQYF	-	TRBV30	TRBJ2-3	few
TGTGCCACCTCAGGGGCTCGTAGCACAGATACGCAGTATTTT	CATSGARSTDTQYF	-	TRBV6-2/TRBV6-3	TRBJ2-3	-
TGCAGCGTGGTATCTTCGGAAGCTTTCTTT	CSVVSSEAFF	-	TRBV29-1	TRBJ1-1	many
TGTGCCAGCAGTTACGCGAGGGGGCGTGGGTCACCCCTCCACTTT	CASSYARGRGSPLHF	TRBD1	TRBV6-9	TRBJ1-6	few
TGCAGCGTTTTGGCGGGAGACTCCGAGCAGTACTTC	CSVLAGDSEQYF	TRBD2	TRBV29-1	TRBJ2-7	many
TGTACCAGCAACCTGAGATCGTCGGAGACCCAGTACTTC	CTSNLRSSETQYF	-	TRBV12-3/TRBV12-4	TRBJ2-5	many
TGCAGTGCTACTCAGGGAAGGGCGGCTTTCTTT	CSATQGRAAFF	-	TRBV20-1	TRBJ1-1	many
TGTGCCAGCTCATCACAACCAGGGAATACTGGCGGGGAGCTGTTTTTT	CASSSQPGNTGGELFF	-	TRBV18	TRBJ2-2	-
TGCAGCGTTGAAGACCGGGACAGCCGTGTGGCGGATACGCAGTATTTT	CSVEDRDSRVADTQYF	TRBD1	TRBV29-1	TRBJ2-3	many
TGTGCCGGGGACTCTGGCGATACGCAGTATTTT	CAGDSGDTQYF	-	TRBV6-1	TRBJ2-3	few
TGTGCCAGCAGTTTCACCGGGCCTCAGCGATACGAGCAGTACTTC	CASSFTGPQRYEQYF	-	TRBV27	TRBJ2-7	few
TGTGCCAACAGAATCGGCGGGGATGGGGCTGAAGCTTTCTTT	CANRIGGDGAEAFF	-	TRBV2	TRBJ1-1	many
TGTGCCAGCAGACCCGGGAGTATTGGAGGGGCCAACGTCCTGACTTTC	CASRPGSIGGANVLTF	-	TRBV27	TRBJ2-6	many
TGTGCCAGCAAAACGCTGGTAGACTTAGCCAAAAACATTCAGTACTTC	CASKTLVDLAKNIQYF	-	TRBV27	TRBJ2-4	many
TGTGCCACCAGTGGCCCGGGACTAGCGGGCACAGATACGCAGTATTTT	CATSGPGLAGTDTQYF	TRBD2	TRBV24-1	TRBJ2-3	few
TGCGCCAGCAGCCAAGTAATTTCGGTTGGGGACAGGGACCCTGAAGCTTTCTTT	CASSQVISVGDRDPEAFF	TRBD1	TRBV7-8	TRBJ1-1	-